Below, 11 T cell receptor beta chains from the same sample are listed, as sequenced in a study of T cells in Graves' hyperthyroidism and ophthalmopathy. The TCR beta CDR3 regions underwent amplification using RNA transcripts as the source. HTBI primers were the set used in a first-round RT-PCR of the TCR CDR3. MiXCR, applied by TCRdb to the multiplex PCR reads, yields one record per CDR3 protein. The repertoire holds fewer than 700,000 distinct CDR3 sequences, with about a sixth as singletons. The sequenced sample consisted of blood. All receptors come from a woman aged 30 to 39 with Graves' hyperthyroidism.

This clonotype occurred a few times. The genes are TRBV3-1 and TRBJ2-1; 13 positions match TRBD2. V lost 6 bases and J lost 0; bases outside the gene matches: 8. This CDR3 is built from 18 residues. The germline CDR1 and CDR2 sequences are LGHDT and YNNKEL (reference sequence). The CDR3 sequence: CASRSGTSGASSYNEQFF. In DNA, the CDR3 is TGTGCCAGCAGAAGTGGGACTAGCGGGGCGTCCTCCTACAATGAGCAGTTCTTC.

The chain links TRBV5-1 to TRBJ2-7; TRBD2 is a possible D gene (6 bases). CDR1 and CDR2 from the germline V gene are SGHRS and YFSETQ. The CDR3 has 14 amino acids. Trimming took 0 bases from V and 4 from J, leaving 11 bases between them. CDR3 sequence reads: CASSLEVAAYEQYF. CDR3 nucleotides: TGCGCCAGCAGCTTGGAGGTAGCGGCTTACGAGCAGTACTTC.

The rearrangement joins TRBV2 to TRBJ1-6, with D possibly matching TRBD1 (5 bases). The germline V and J ends were trimmed by 7 bases and 2 bases, with 9 bases remaining between them. The germline gives CDR1 SNHLY, CDR2 FYNNEI. The CDR3 covers 14 residues. In DNA, the CDR3 is TGTGCCAGCATGGGGGAACCCTATAATTCACCCCTCCACTTT. It is translated as CASMGEPYNSPLHF.

This clonotype has at least ten counts. The chain employs TRBV28 and TRBJ2-7; 7 bases match TRBD1. Trimming removed 3 bases from V and 3 bases from J; junction bases left unmatched: 8. Germline CDR1 MDHEN, CDR2 SYDVKM. The CDR3 is made up of 15 amino acids. In nucleotides, the CDR3 is TGTGCCAGCAGTTTCGAAGGGACAGTTTACTACGAGCAGTACTTC. Translated, it gives CASSFEGTVYYEQYF.

This clonotype was counted ten times or more. CDR3 sequence reads: CASRRVYDEKLFF. For the CDR3, the DNA is TGTGCCAGCCGCAGGGTATACGATGAAAAACTGTTTTTT. The rearrangement uses TRBV28 and TRBJ1-4, with D perhaps matching TRBD1 (5 bases). Germline values: CDR1 MDHEN, CDR2 SYDVKM. V was pared by 8 bases and J by 6 bases, with 13 bases between. CDR3 length: 13 amino acids. The variable domain in full, completed from reference TRBV28 and TRBJ1-4, reads DVKVTQSSRYLVKRTGEKVFLECVQDMDHENMFWYRQDPGLGLRLIYFSYDVKMKEKGDIPEGYSVSREKKERFSLILESASTNQTSMYLCASRRVYDEKLFFGSGTQLSVL.

This clonotype came up many times. The V call is TRBV2, the J call TRBJ2-1, with D uncertain. V was pared by 7 bases and J by 8 bases, with 12 bases between. CDR3 length: 12 residues. Germline V gives CDR1 SNHLY, CDR2 FYNNEI. The CDR3 loop is CASMGLVHEQFF. The DNA of the CDR3 is TGTGCCAGCATGGGTTTGGTGCATGAGCAGTTCTTC.

The chain recombines TRBV30 with TRBJ2-3, with TRBD1 identical over 11 bases. The germline V gene encodes CDR1 GTSNPN and CDR2 SVGIG (reference sequence). The CDR3 loop spans 15 amino acids. V dropped 6 bases and J dropped 3; count of bases not matched to a gene: 8. The CDR3, as DNA: TGTGCCTGCCATACCGGACAGGGGGCAACAGATACGCAGTATTTT. Its protein is CACHTGQGATDTQYF.

This rearrangement joins TRBV28 to TRBJ1-1, with unresolved D. V lost 6 bases and J lost 1, with 21 bases in between. Germline CDR1 is MDHEN and CDR2 is SYDVKM. The CDR3 sequence is 17 residues long. CDR3: CASSVFLEGHKNTEAFF. DNA for the CDR3: TGTGCCAGCAGCGTGTTCCTTGAAGGGCACAAGAACACTGAAGCTTTCTTT.

The gene calls are TRBV4-1 and TRBJ1-2; 8 bases map to TRBD1. Unmatched junction bases numbered 4, after V lost 1 base and J lost 6 bases. The length of the CDR3 is 14 residues. From germline, CDR1 is MGHRA and CDR2 YSYEKL. CDR3 region: CASSQVPGGDGYTF. CDR3 nucleotide sequence: TGCGCCAGCAGCCAAGTTCCAGGGGGCGATGGCTACACCTTC.

Many counts were recorded for this clonotype. This chain uses TRBV15 with TRBJ1-2; 9 positions match TRBD1. V lost 3 bases to trimming and J lost 4 bases; unmatched junction nucleotides: 12. There are 17 residues in the CDR3. CDR1 is LNHNV and CDR2 is YYDKDF in the germline V gene (reference sequence). The CDR3 nucleotides read TGTGCCACCAGCAGTAATTTTCCGGGACAGGGAGGCTATGGCTACACCTTC. It yields the protein CATSSNFPGQGGYGYTF.

This clonotype came up a few times. The V and J genes are TRBV7-9 and TRBJ2-5; 7 nucleotides match TRBD1. V was pared by 7 bases and J by 2 bases, with 7 bases of the junction left unmatched. In germline, CDR1 is SEHNR, CDR2 FQNEAQ (reference sequence). This CDR3 region has 14 residues. The CDR3 spells CASITGTVQETQYF. The CDR3, as DNA: TGTGCCAGCATCACGGGGACAGTTCAAGAGACCCAGTACTTC.